These T cell receptor beta chains were read from a single sample in a study of technical replicates of blood from a few donors. Here immunoSEQ multiplex PCR was the method, and the copy in TCRdb shows in-frame clones only, minus some. The sample contains about 16,000 clones, about 83% of which appear only once. Sequencing input: PBMCs. These receptors came from a human donor in good health. Each CDR3 is given with its conserved first and last residue. D genes are given only for firm matches. Size is stated for part of the rows, as once, few or many counts, or as a class when the clone is expanded.

-	-	TRBJ2-5	TRBV30	TGTGCCTGGGGTACGGGACACGTCAGAGGAGAGACCCAGTACTTC	CAWGTGHVRGETQYF
-	TRBD2	TRBJ2-2	TRBV5-1	TGCGCCAGCAGCACTGGATCTAGCGGGAGTGTGACCGGGGAGCTGTTTTTT	CASSTGSSGSVTGELFF
-	TRBD1	TRBJ1-5	TRBV19	TGTGCCAGTACACAGGGGGGGCTCAATCAGCCCCAGCATTTT	CASTQGGLNQPQHF
-	-	TRBJ2-7	TRBV7-7	TGTGCCAGCAGCACTGGGTGGGGAGCCGAGCAGTACTTC	CASSTGWGAEQYF
-	TRBD2	TRBJ2-5	TRBV4-2	TGTGCCAGCAGCCAAGGAGCGGGAGGGTCGGGAGAGACCCAGTACTTC	CASSQGAGGSGETQYF
-	-	TRBJ2-7	TRBV19	TGTGCCAGTAGTATGGCGCCCACCGGAGGATCCGAGCAGTACTTC	CASSMAPTGGSEQYF
few	-	TRBJ1-1	TRBV6-5	TGTGCCAGCAGTTTCGGACTGGAGATGAACACTGAAGCTTTCTTT	CASSFGLEMNTEAFF
-	TRBD2	TRBJ2-1	TRBV30	TGTGCCTGGAGTAAACCGGGGGGGGGAGGAAGGGGTCAGCAGTTCTTC	CAWSKPGGGGRGQQFF
-	TRBD1	TRBJ1-5	TRBV19	TGTGCCAGTAGTATCCAACAGGGGGCGGTACAGCCCCAGCATTTT	CASSIQQGAVQPQHF
-	-	TRBJ1-1	TRBV6-5	TGTGCCAGCAGTTACGCCGTCGGGGGTGAAGCTTTCTTT	CASSYAVGGEAFF
once	-	TRBJ2-5	TRBV5-1	TGCGCCAGCAGCGCCACAGGGCATGAGACCCAGTACTTC	CASSATGHETQYF
-	TRBD1	TRBJ1-4	TRBV7-9	TGTGCCAGCAGCTTATTTTCTTCCCGGGACAGTAATGAAAAACTGTTTTTT	CASSLFSSRDSNEKLFF
once	TRBD1	TRBJ2-2	TRBV5-8	TGTGCCAGCCCTTGGGGGACAGGGAACACCGGGGAGCTGTTTTTT	CASPWGTGNTGELFF
-	-	TRBJ2-1	TRBV4-1	TGCGCCAGCAGCCAAGATCCAGCGGCCCAGTTCTTC	CASSQDPAAQFF
-	-	TRBJ2-1	TRBV5-6	TGTGCCAGCAGCTCCTATAATGAGCAGTTCTTC	CASSSYNEQFF
-	TRBD2	TRBJ2-5	TRBV11-3	TGTGCCAGCAGCTTAGGACTAGCGGGAGCAGAGACCCAGTACTTC	CASSLGLAGAETQYF
-	TRBD1	TRBJ1-2	TRBV9	TGTGCCAGCAGCGACCAGACAGGGGGCACTGGTGGCTACACCTTC	CASSDQTGGTGGYTF
-	TRBD2	TRBJ2-1	TRBV5-1	TGCGCCAGCAGCATACGTGTAGCGGGAGGGCCGGGTAATGAGCAGTTCTTC	CASSIRVAGGPGNEQFF
-	TRBD2	TRBJ2-3	TRBV27	TGTGCCAGCAGTCTCGGGGCGGGAGGGGGGAGCGGTACGCAGTATTTT	CASSLGAGGGSGTQYF
-	TRBD2	TRBJ2-5	TRBV29-1	TGCAGCGTTGAACTTGCGGGAGCGGAGACCCAGTACTTC	CSVELAGAETQYF
-	TRBD1	TRBJ1-2	TRBV5-1	TGCGCCAGCAGCTTGATGGGACAGGGAGTTGGCTACACCTTC	CASSLMGQGVGYTF
-	TRBD1	TRBJ1-3	TRBV28	TGTGCCAGCAGTTCCCACGGACAGGAGGGAAACACCATATATTTT	CASSSHGQEGNTIYF
-	TRBD2	TRBJ2-7	TRBV18	TGTGCCAGCTCCCTGGGACTAGCCTCTTCGGGTTACGAGCAGTACTTC	CASSLGLASSGYEQYF
-	-	TRBJ2-1	TRBV27	TGTGCCAGCAGTTTATACTCTCGTTACAATGAGCAGTTCTTC	CASSLYSRYNEQFF
-	TRBD1	TRBJ1-1	TRBV2	TGTGCCAGCAGTGATAGGGGGCCCATGAACACTGAAGCTTTCTTT	CASSDRGPMNTEAFF
-	-	TRBJ2-1	TRBV5-1	TGCGCCAGCAGCTTGTCTGTCCTAGCTACCTACAATGAGCAGTTCTTC	CASSLSVLATYNEQFF
-	-	TRBJ2-7	TRBV2	TGTGCCAGCAGTGAAGTATTTGACGAGCAGTACTTC	CASSEVFDEQYF
-	-	TRBJ2-5	TRBV4-1	TGCGCCAGCAGCCAAGAAGCTCCGGGTTTGGAGACCCAGTACTTC	CASSQEAPGLETQYF
-	-	TRBJ2-5	TRBV2	TGTGCCAGCAGAGACAACCAAGAGACCCAGTACTTC	CASRDNQETQYF
-	-	TRBJ1-2	TRBV5-1	TGCGCCAGCAGCTTGTCCGGGGATGGCTACACCTTC	CASSLSGDGYTF
-	-	TRBJ1-5	TRBV14	TGTGCCAGCAGCGCCTTCCAGGGGCCCCAGCATTTT	CASSAFQGPQHF
-	TRBD1	TRBJ1-2	TRBV7-2	TGTGCCAGCAGTCCACCGGGACAGGGGAGGTATGGCTACACCTTC	CASSPPGQGRYGYTF
-	-	TRBJ2-3	TRBV28	TGTGCCAGCAGTCCCCGCGGCGGGTCTAGCACAGATACGCAGTATTTT	CASSPRGGSSTDTQYF
-	-	TRBJ2-3	TRBV5-1	TGCGCCAGCAGCTTGCAGGGAGGCGGCACAGATACGCAGTATTTT	CASSLQGGGTDTQYF
-	-	TRBJ1-1	TRBV4-1	TGCGCCAGCAGCCCGACCCTACCTGGACAGCCAGTTAGAAGGAACACTGAAGCTTTCTTT	CASSPTLPGQPVRRNTEAFF
-	-	TRBJ2-1	TRBV9	TGTGCCAGCAGCTCTACTAGGGCAGCCGGCCATGAGCAGTTCTTC	CASSSTRAAGHEQFF
-	-	TRBJ1-5	TRBV21-1	TGTGCCAGCAGACTGACAACCCGGTGGGGCAATCAGCCCCAGCATTTT	CASRLTTRWGNQPQHF
-	TRBD1	TRBJ1-3	TRBV10-3	TGTGCCATCAGTCAAGACAGGGGTTCTGGAAACACCATATATTTT	CAISQDRGSGNTIYF
-	TRBD1	TRBJ1-2	TRBV9	TGTGCCAGCAGCGGTGGACAGGCTACAAATGGCTACACCTTC	CASSGGQATNGYTF
-	-	TRBJ2-7	TRBV9	TGTGCCAGCAGCGATGGGACTCCCTACGAGCAGTACTTC	CASSDGTPYEQYF
-	-	TRBJ1-4	TRBV7-8	TGTGCCAGCAGCTTAGGGCCCCCAAGTGAAAAACTGTTTTTT	CASSLGPPSEKLFF
once	TRBD1	TRBJ2-1	TRBV12-5	TGTGCTAGTGGTTTGGTCCACACTATCCTAATTACAGGGGTCTCCTACAATGAGCAGTTCTTC	CASGLVHTILITGVSYNEQFF
-	-	TRBJ1-4	TRBV7-7	TGTGCCAGCAGCTTAGGTTCAACCGGTAATGAAAAACTGTTTTTT	CASSLGSTGNEKLFF
-	-	TRBJ2-5	TRBV27	TGTGCCAGCAGTCTTTGGGGGCCTAGCGGAGGCGGTAGGGAGACCCAGTACTTC	CASSLWGPSGGGRETQYF
-	TRBD1	TRBJ2-3	TRBV7-9	TGTGCCAGCAGCGCGGGACAGGGGCTCTCAGATACGCAGTATTTT	CASSAGQGLSDTQYF
-	TRBD1	TRBJ1-4	TRBV18	TGTGCCAGCTCACCGGACAGGTCAACTAATGAAAAACTGTTTTTT	CASSPDRSTNEKLFF
-	-	TRBJ2-3	TRBV5-1	TGCGCCAGCAGCCCCTCCCCAGATACGCAGTATTTT	CASSPSPDTQYF
-	-	TRBJ2-3	TRBV30	TGTGCCTGGAGTGTATCGGGATATACGCAGTATTTT	CAWSVSGYTQYF
-	TRBD2	TRBJ2-1	TRBV29-1	TGCAGCGTTGGGTCAGAAGCGGGAGTTAAGTTCTTC	CSVGSEAGVKFF
few	-	TRBJ1-1	TRBV11-2	TGTGCCAGCAGCACATTACGAGGGAAGAACACTGAAGCTTTCTTT	CASSTLRGKNTEAFF
-	-	TRBJ1-2	TRBV5-6	TGTGCCAGCAGCTTGAAAGACAGTTACGGCTACACCTTC	CASSLKDSYGYTF
-	-	TRBJ1-1	TRBV6-1	TGTGCCAGCAGTGAAGGAGACAGTAGGAACACTGAAGCTTTCTTT	CASSEGDSRNTEAFF
-	-	TRBJ2-2	TRBV19	TGTGCCAGTAAATCGAGCGGAGGGGCCGGGGAGCTGTTTTTT	CASKSSGGAGELFF
-	TRBD2	TRBJ2-7	TRBV27	TGTGCCAGCAGCCCTTTGGGGCTAGCGGGGGTCGAGCAGTACTTC	CASSPLGLAGVEQYF
-	TRBD1	TRBJ2-6	TRBV5-1	TGCGCCAGCAGCTTGGCACCAGGGGGCTCTGGGGCCAACGTCCTGACTTTC	CASSLAPGGSGANVLTF
-	-	TRBJ2-3	TRBV19	TGTGCCAGTAGTCTCACCAGGGATACGCAGTATTTT	CASSLTRDTQYF
-	-	TRBJ2-4	TRBV6-5	TGTGCCAGCAGTTACTCAGTGGGAGATGGAAACATTCAGTACTTC	CASSYSVGDGNIQYF